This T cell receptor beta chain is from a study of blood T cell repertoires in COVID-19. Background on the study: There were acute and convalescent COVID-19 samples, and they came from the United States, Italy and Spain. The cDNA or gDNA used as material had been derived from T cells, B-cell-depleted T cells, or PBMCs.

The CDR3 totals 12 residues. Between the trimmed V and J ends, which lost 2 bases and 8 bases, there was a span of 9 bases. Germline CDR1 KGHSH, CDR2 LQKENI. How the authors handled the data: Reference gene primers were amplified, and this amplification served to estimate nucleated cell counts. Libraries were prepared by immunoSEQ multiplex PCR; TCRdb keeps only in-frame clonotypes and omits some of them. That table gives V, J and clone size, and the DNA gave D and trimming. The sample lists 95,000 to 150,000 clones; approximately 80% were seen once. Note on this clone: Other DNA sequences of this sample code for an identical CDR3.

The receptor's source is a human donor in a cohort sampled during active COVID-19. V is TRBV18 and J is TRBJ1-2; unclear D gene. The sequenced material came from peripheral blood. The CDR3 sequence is CASSPDGYGYTF. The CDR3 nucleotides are TGTGCCAGCTCACCAGACGGGTACGGCTACACCTTC.